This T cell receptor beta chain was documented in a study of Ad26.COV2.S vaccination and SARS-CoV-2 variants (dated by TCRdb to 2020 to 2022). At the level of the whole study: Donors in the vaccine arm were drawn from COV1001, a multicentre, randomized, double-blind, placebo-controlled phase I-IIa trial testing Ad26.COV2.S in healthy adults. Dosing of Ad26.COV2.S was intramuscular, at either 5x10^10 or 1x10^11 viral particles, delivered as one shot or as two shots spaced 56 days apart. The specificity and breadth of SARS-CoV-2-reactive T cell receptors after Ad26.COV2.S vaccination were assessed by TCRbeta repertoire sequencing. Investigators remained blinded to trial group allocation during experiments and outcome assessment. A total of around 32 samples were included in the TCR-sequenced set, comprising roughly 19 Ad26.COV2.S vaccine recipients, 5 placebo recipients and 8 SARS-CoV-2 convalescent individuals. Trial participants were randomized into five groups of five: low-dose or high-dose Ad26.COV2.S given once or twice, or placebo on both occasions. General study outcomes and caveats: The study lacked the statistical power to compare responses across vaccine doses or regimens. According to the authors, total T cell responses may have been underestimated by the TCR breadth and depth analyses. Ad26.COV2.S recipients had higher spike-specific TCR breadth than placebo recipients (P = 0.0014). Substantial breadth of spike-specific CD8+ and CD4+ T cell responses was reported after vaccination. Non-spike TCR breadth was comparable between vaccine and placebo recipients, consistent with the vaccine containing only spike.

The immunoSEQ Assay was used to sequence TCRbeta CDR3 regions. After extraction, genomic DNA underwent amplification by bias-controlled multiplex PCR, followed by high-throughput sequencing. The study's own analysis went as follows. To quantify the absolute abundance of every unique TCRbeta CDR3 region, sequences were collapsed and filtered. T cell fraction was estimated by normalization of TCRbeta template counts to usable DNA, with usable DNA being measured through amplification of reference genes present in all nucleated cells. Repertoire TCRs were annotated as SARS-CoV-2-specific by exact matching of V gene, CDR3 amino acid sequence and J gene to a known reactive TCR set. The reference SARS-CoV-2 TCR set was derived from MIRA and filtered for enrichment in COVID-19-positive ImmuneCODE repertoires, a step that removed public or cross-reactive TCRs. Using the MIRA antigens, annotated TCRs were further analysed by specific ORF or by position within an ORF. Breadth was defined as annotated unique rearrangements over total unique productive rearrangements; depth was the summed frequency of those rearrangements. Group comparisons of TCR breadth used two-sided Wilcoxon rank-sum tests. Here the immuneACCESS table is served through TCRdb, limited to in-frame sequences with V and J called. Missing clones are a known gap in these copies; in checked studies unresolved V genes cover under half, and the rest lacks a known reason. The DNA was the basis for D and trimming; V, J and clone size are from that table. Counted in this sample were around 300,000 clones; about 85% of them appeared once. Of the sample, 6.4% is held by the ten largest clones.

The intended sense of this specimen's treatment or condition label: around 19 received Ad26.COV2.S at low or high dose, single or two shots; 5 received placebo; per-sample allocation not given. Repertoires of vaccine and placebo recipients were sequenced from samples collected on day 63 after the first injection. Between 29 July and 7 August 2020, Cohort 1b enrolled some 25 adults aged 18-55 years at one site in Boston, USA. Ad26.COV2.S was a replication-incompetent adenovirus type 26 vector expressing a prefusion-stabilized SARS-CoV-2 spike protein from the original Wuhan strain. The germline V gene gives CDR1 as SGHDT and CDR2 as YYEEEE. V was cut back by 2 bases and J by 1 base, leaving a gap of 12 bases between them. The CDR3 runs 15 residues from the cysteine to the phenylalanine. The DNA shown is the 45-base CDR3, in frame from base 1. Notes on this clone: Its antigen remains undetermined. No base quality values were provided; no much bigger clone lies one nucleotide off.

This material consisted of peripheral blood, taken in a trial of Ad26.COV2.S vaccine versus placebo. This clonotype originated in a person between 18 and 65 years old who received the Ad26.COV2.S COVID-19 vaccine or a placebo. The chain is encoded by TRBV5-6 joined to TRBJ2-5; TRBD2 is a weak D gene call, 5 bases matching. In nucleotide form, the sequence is TGTGCCAGCAGCTTAGTCGCGGGCTTCCAAGAGACCCAGTACTTC. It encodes CASSLVAGFQETQYF.